Below are 26 T cell receptor beta chains sequenced from a single sample in a study of patients and donors after allogeneic stem cell transplantation. TCRdb reanalysed the RT-PCR reads using MiXCR and keeps one entry per CDR3 protein. The sample carries around 150,000 distinct CDR3 sequences, 30% recorded once. Source material: blood, either unsorted or a sorted T cell fraction (not recorded which). The receptor source for this set is a human donor who was either an allogeneic HSCT recipient or a stem cell or donor lymphocyte infusion donor (not recorded which). It is not recorded whose cells these are; they may come from a transplant donor.

The chain is built from TRBV9 and TRBJ1-2; D is undetermined. V was clipped by 0 bases and J by 4 bases, with 10 bases between them. Germline CDR1 reads SGDLS; CDR2 reads YYNGEE. This CDR3 spans 14 amino acids. As DNA, the CDR3 is TGTGCCAGCAGCGTAGAATCAGAAATCTATGGCTACACCTTC. This translates into CASSVESEIYGYTF.

This clonotype was counted a few times. V gene TRBV7-9 combines with J gene TRBJ1-4; 7 nucleotides align to TRBD1. The CDR3 totals 14 residues. J gave up 6 bases and V 5 bases, and 6 bases lay outside the gene matches. CDR1 SEHNR and CDR2 FQNEAQ come from the germline V gene (reference sequence). Written as DNA, the CDR3 is TGTGCCAGCAGCGACGGGACAGCCTATGAAAAACTGTTTTTT. Translating gives CASSDGTAYEKLFF. The complete variable domain, with remaining parts taken from reference TRBV7-9 and TRBJ1-4, reads DTGVSQNPRHKITKRGQNVTFRCDPISEHNRLYWYRQTLGQGPEFLTYFQNEAQLEKSRLLSDRFSAERPKGSFSTLEIQRTEQGDSAMYLCASSDGTAYEKLFFGSGTQLSVL.

Many counts were recorded for this clonotype. The chain links TRBV7-2 to TRBJ2-2; possible D gene TRBD2, 6 bases. The germline V gene encodes CDR1 SGHTA and CDR2 FQGNSA. V lost 5 bases and J lost 5, with 12 bases in between. The CDR3 totals 14 residues. This CDR3 reads CASSLGGGTGELFF. The CDR3 coding sequence is TGTGCCAGCAGCCTGGGTGGGGGGACCGGGGAGCTGTTTTTT.

The V gene is TRBV27, the J gene TRBJ2-7; D unclear. This CDR3 is built from 15 residues. Per germline, CDR1 MNHEY and CDR2 SMNVEV (reference sequence). Deletions cut 2 bases from V and 1 base from J, with 12 bases between. The CDR3 region has the DNA TGTGCCAGCAGTTTAGTACAGATCTTATCCTACGAGCAGTACTTC. It encodes CASSLVQILSYEQYF.

The rearrangement joins TRBV27 to TRBJ2-7; possibly TRBD2 for D (6 bases). Germline CDR1 is MNHEY and CDR2 is SMNVEV (reference sequence). Trimming left V 2 bases short and J 6 bases short, with 8 bases between. The CDR3 consists of 12 residues. CDR3 residues: CASSLGGAEQYF. CDR3 bases: TGTGCCAGCAGTTTAGGAGGGGCCGAGCAGTACTTC.

This clonotype was detected only a few times. The chain uses TRBV5-1 and TRBJ2-5; 8 nucleotides match TRBD1. Germline V gives CDR1 SGHRS, CDR2 YFSETQ. This CDR3 contains 14 residues. With V trimmed by 4 bases and J by 3 bases, 5 bases remained unmatched. The CDR3 spells CASSPSTGEETQYF. The CDR3 DNA follows: TGCGCCAGCAGCCCATCGACAGGGGAAGAGACCCAGTACTTC.

The chain couples TRBV11-2 to TRBJ2-2, with 7 nucleotides matching TRBD2. The CDR3 runs to 14 residues. Trimming at V came to 3 bases and at J to 7 bases, leaving 5 bases not matched to a gene. Germline V CDR1 and CDR2: SGHAT, FQNNGV. CDR3 nucleotide sequence: TGTGCCAGCAGCTTCCCTAGCGGCTACGGGGAGCTGTTTTTT. It translates to CASSFPSGYGELFF.

This clonotype appeared a few times. The chain carries TRBV4-1 and TRBJ1-1; D is unclear. The V gene's germline CDR1 is MGHRA and CDR2 YSYEKL. Trimming pared 3 bases from V and 1 base from J, leaving 9 bases between. This CDR3 region has 14 residues. The CDR3 reads CASSHGRKNTEAFF. The CDR3 bases are TGCGCCAGCAGCCATGGCAGAAAGAACACTGAAGCTTTCTTT.

V and J are TRBV20-1 and TRBJ1-1, with D perhaps TRBD1 (5 bases). The CDR3 length is 13 residues. Trimming removed 6 bases at V and 1 base at J, with 12 bases between. Germline assignment: CDR1 DFQATT and CDR2 SNEGSKA (reference sequence). CDR3 sequence (DNA): TGCAGTGCAACGGGACTCAAGAACACTGAAGCTTTCTTT. Amino acids: CSATGLKNTEAFF.

The chain employs TRBV9 and TRBJ2-1; 12 bases line up with TRBD2. J lost 5 bases, V lost 4 bases, and 4 bases had no gene match. Germline values: CDR1 SGDLS, CDR2 YYNGEE. The CDR3 sequence is 15 residues long. The CDR3 nucleotides read TGTGCCAGCAGCCTAGGACTAGCGGGGAACAATGAGCAGTTCTTC. This gives the protein CASSLGLAGNNEQFF.

This clonotype was picked up many times. This chain uses TRBV6-1 with TRBJ1-2; weak D call: TRBD1 (6 bases). The CDR3 is 15 amino acids. CDR1 and CDR2 (germline): MNHNS, SASEGT. Between the trimmed V and J ends, which lost 5 bases and 3 bases, there was a span of 16 bases. The CDR3 loop reads CASSPQGGGYYGYTF. Here the CDR3 DNA reads TGTGCCAGCAGTCCACAGGGAGGAGGTTACTATGGCTACACCTTC.

The chain joins TRBV9 to TRBJ1-5; D uncertain. The CDR3 totals 14 residues. Germline-derived CDR1 and CDR2 are SGDLS and YYNGEE. V lost 1 base to trimming and J lost 2 bases, with 7 bases between them. CDR3: CASSVPGGNQPQHF. The CDR3 DNA sequence: TGTGCCAGCAGCGTACCTGGGGGCAATCAGCCCCAGCATTTT.

Only a few counts were recorded for this clonotype. This chain joins TRBV9 and TRBJ2-7; 7 nucleotides line up with TRBD1. The CDR3 sequence is 14 residues long. Trimming at V came to 0 bases and at J to 3 bases, leaving 3 bases not matched to a gene. CDR1 and CDR2 from the germline V gene are SGDLS and YYNGEE. The CDR3 loop is CASSVGDRNYEQYF. DNA for the CDR3: TGTGCCAGCAGCGTAGGGGACAGAAACTACGAGCAGTACTTC.

The chain links TRBV25-1 to TRBJ1-6; D might be TRBD1 (5 bases). V gave up 2 bases and J gave up 4 bases, with 9 bases separating them. There are 15 residues in the CDR3. The germline V gene has CDR1 MGHDK and CDR2 SYGVNS. CDR3: CASSEVKGYNSPLHF. In nucleotides, the CDR3 is TGTGCCAGCAGTGAAGTGAAGGGGTATAATTCACCCCTCCACTTT.

This clonotype appeared a single time. V usage is TRBV14 and J usage is TRBJ1-2; D call uncertain. This CDR3 is built from 13 residues. Germline V gene lookup returns CDR1 SGHDN and CDR2 FVKESK. V gave up 4 bases and J gave up 8 bases, with 14 bases separating them. This CDR3 reads CASSPRVVGGYTF. The CDR3 bases are TGTGCCAGCAGCCCTAGGGTTGTGGGCGGCTACACCTTC.

This clonotype was seen a handful of times. The V gene is TRBV4-3, the J gene TRBJ2-5; D is unclear. CDR1 is LGHNA and CDR2 is YSLEER in the germline V gene. The CDR3 runs to 13 residues. With 4 bases removed from V and 2 bases from J, the gap between germline ends came to 8 bases. The CDR3 coding sequence is TGCGCCAGCAGCCGACACCTTCAAGAGACCCAGTACTTC. This gives the protein CASSRHLQETQYF.

This clonotype was observed a few times. The genes are TRBV5-1 and TRBJ2-5, with 11 bases fitting TRBD2. The V segment lost 0 bases and the J segment 1 base; nucleotides outside the gene matches: 2. Germline assignment: CDR1 SGHRS and CDR2 YFSETQ. This CDR3 has 16 amino acids. The CDR3 protein is CASSLALAGVQETQYF. The CDR3 DNA sequence: TGCGCCAGCAGCTTGGCACTAGCGGGAGTCCAAGAGACCCAGTACTTC.

V and J are TRBV12-3 or TRBV12-4 and TRBJ2-1, with D tentatively TRBD1 or TRBD2 (5 bases each). The CDR3 extends over 14 amino acids. The V end lost 1 base, the J end lost 4 bases, and 8 bases lay between the germline ends. The CDR3 protein is CASSLGDEYNEQFF. Written as DNA, the CDR3 is TGTGCCAGCAGTTTAGGGGACGAATACAATGAGCAGTTCTTC.

The chain combines TRBV4-3 with TRBJ1-1, with a tentative D call TRBD1 (6 bases). The CDR3 spans 17 residues. Looked up from germline, CDR1 is LGHNA and CDR2 is YSLEER. The V end lost 2 bases, the J end lost 1 base, and 17 bases lay between the germline ends. The CDR3 sequence is CASSQTLRGQKNTEAFF. The CDR3 DNA reads TGCGCCAGCAGCCAAACCCTAAGGGGACAAAAGAACACTGAAGCTTTCTTT.

This chain uses TRBV24-1 with TRBJ2-5; 9 bases map to TRBD1. The CDR3 is 14 amino acids. The V and J ends lost 7 bases and 4 bases, in that order; junction bases with no gene match: 6. The germline V gene encodes CDR1 KGHDR and CDR2 SFDVKD. The CDR3 sequence is CATRNRGRRETQYF. DNA of the CDR3: TGTGCCACCAGGAACAGGGGGCGCCGAGAGACCCAGTACTTC.

This clonotype was picked up a small number of times. The chain uses TRBV7-8 and TRBJ2-1; TRBD2 aligns across 7 bases. The length of the CDR3 is 14 residues. CDR1 SGHVS and CDR2 FQNEAQ come from the germline V gene. Trimming took 5 bases from V and 3 from J; bases not matched to a gene: 4. Written as DNA, the CDR3 is TGTGCCAGCAGCCCCAGGACTAGCTACAATGAGCAGTTCTTC. Residues: CASSPRTSYNEQFF.

In regard to this clonotype: A junction boundary mismatches the germline segment, possibly from a read error. The V call is TRBV7-7, the J call TRBJ2-2; 9 nucleotides agree with TRBD2. The V gene's germline CDR1 is SSHAT and CDR2 FNYEAQ (reference sequence). This CDR3 spans 15 amino acids. The CDR3 DNA is TGTGCTAGCAGCTTAGCGGGAGAGAACACCGGGGAGCTGTTTTTT. Protein sequence: CASSLAGENTGELFF.

This clonotype was counted between two and nine times. The chain employs TRBV12-3 or TRBV12-4 and TRBJ1-4; D unclear. This CDR3 has 12 residues. Trimming pared 6 bases from V and 11 bases from J, leaving 13 bases between. The CDR3 region is CASSPSVGKLFF. CDR3 nucleotides: TGTGCCAGCAGCCCCAGCGTAGGTAAACTGTTTTTT.

This chain uses TRBV4-1 with TRBJ2-1; perhaps TRBD1 as D (5 bases). The CDR3 has 16 residues. Trimming shortened V by 0 bases and J by 0 bases, and 9 bases separated the two germline ends. Germline V gives CDR1 MGHRA, CDR2 YSYEKL. The CDR3 DNA is TGCGCCAGCAGCCAAGATGGCAGGGCCTCCTACAATGAGCAGTTCTTC. Translating it yields CASSQDGRASYNEQFF.

This chain uses TRBV2 with TRBJ2-1, with 14 positions matching TRBD2. The CDR3 is 16 amino acids. V trimming: 8 bases; J trimming: 4 bases; junction bases outside the gene matches: 7. CDR1 is SNHLY, CDR2 FYNNEI, per germline. The CDR3, as DNA: TGTGCCAGCGGCGGGACTAGCGGGAGCACGTACAATGAGCAGTTCTTC. This codes for CASGGTSGSTYNEQFF.

This clonotype has only a few counts. The chain carries TRBV6-2 or TRBV6-3 and TRBJ1-6, with no clear D. Germline V lookup: CDR1 MNHEY, CDR2 SVGEGT. This CDR3 comprises 12 residues. The V end lost 5 bases, the J end lost 8 bases, and 7 bases lay between the germline ends. In nucleotides, the CDR3 is TGTGCCAGCAGTCCTCCTGATTCACCCCTCCACTTT. Its translation is CASSPPDSPLHF.